This T cell receptor (beta chain) was recovered during a study of blood T cell repertoires in COVID-19. Across the study: In each case, the material was cDNA or gDNA derived from T cells, B-cell-depleted T cells, or PBMCs.

Only in-frame clones appear in the TCRdb table, and some are missing; sequencing was by immunoSEQ multiplex PCR. This sample yields about 210,000 clones, of which roughly four fifths are seen a single time; 7.6% belongs to the top ten. Per the germline V gene, CDR1 is MNHEY and CDR2 is SVGAGI. The CDR3 has 14 amino acids. V was clipped by 2 bases and J by 2 bases, with 9 bases between them. This chain links TRBV6-5 with TRBJ1-1; D perhaps matches TRBD1 (5 bases). The sample taken for sequencing was peripheral blood. This receptor was obtained from a woman in her forties or fifties with active or convalescent COVID-19. The CDR3 region has the DNA TGTGCCAGCAGTTACGCGACAGCCAACACTGAAGCTTTCTTT. Its protein product is CASSYATANTEAFF.